The 2 T cell receptor beta chains below come from one sample, sequenced in a study of identifying expanded T cells in peripheral blood. The protocol was immunoSEQ multiplex PCR, while the TCRdb copy is restricted to in-frame clones and leaves out a portion. The sample shows 100,000 or so clones, more than 85% of them seen only once. Sequencing used blood. Every receptor here comes from a person aged 18 to 75 in good health.

The gene calls are TRBV6-6 and TRBJ2-7, with D maybe TRBD2 (5 bases). This CDR3 has 12 residues. V dropped 11 bases and J dropped 0 bases, with 11 bases sitting between them. The germline V gene encodes CDR1 MNHNY and CDR2 SVGAGI (reference sequence). CDR3 amino acids: CAVWGASYEQYF. The CDR3 DNA is TGTGCCGTGTGGGGAGCCTCCTACGAGCAGTACTTC.

The rearrangement uses TRBV7-8 and TRBJ1-2; a possible D gene is TRBD1 (6 bases). CDR1 is SGHVS, CDR2 FQNEAQ, per germline. This CDR3 contains 16 residues. The V end lost 5 bases, the J end lost 4 bases, and 20 bases lay between the germline ends. CDR3 bases: TGTGCCAGCAGCCAATATAACAGGGAAGGAGGCTATGGCTACACCTTC. It encodes CASSQYNREGGYGYTF.